This T cell receptor (beta chain) was captured in a study of blood T cells in healthy people across ages. A J-beta primer mix and a sample-barcoded 5' primer were used in a second PCR of about 7 to 11 cycles. Each CDR3 protein is one row after TCRdb ran MiXCR on the 5' RACE reads. This table has fewer than 2,000,000 distinct CDR3 sequences, approximately 32% appearing once. General study points: Naive T cell percentage by flow cytometry tracked strongly with beta diversity.

With regard to this clonotype: Its target is not known.

The specimen was blood. The clonotype originates from a woman in her twenties or thirties in good health.

The CDR3 bases are TGTGCCAGCAGCAAAGTTCGGGGGGGCCAGGCAGATACGCAGTATTTT. Translation: CASSKVRGGQADTQYF. The gene calls are TRBV21-1 and TRBJ2-3; the table assigns TRBD2, which was not confirmed against the DNA. TRBV21-1 corresponds to a pseudogene. The CDR3 totals 16 residues.